One and the same sample provided the 12 T cell receptor beta chains below, sequenced in a study of cytomegalovirus exposure and HLA in healthy donors. A multiplex PCR was run with 60 Vbeta primers and 13 Jbeta primers. Sequencing was performed with immunoSEQ multiplex PCR; in TCRdb, only in-frame clones are kept and a portion is missing. The sample includes around 180,000 clones, roughly 75% of them seen just once. Sequences were obtained from PBMCs. These receptor sequences come from a middle-aged man in good health and CMV-seronegative.

This chain uses TRBV5-6 with TRBJ2-7, with unresolved D. The V end lost 0 bases, the J end lost 3 bases, and 7 bases lay between the germline ends. Germline CDR1 is SGHDT and CDR2 is YYEEEE. The CDR3 runs 13 residues. In nucleotides, the CDR3 is TGTGCCAGCAGCTTGGACAAATTCTACGAGCAGTACTTC. Translation gives CASSLDKFYEQYF.

The V gene is TRBV6-5, the J gene TRBJ2-7; tentative D call: TRBD1 (6 bases). V was cut by 8 bases and J by 0 bases, with 17 bases left in between. Germline V lookup: CDR1 MNHEY, CDR2 SVGAGI. This CDR3 spans 15 amino acids. In DNA form, the CDR3 reads TGTGCCAGCCGTCGTGGGGCGGACAGCTCCTACGAGCAGTACTTC. It codes for CASRRGADSSYEQYF.

This clone showed up just once. This rearrangement joins TRBV7-9 to TRBJ1-6, with TRBD1 identical over 8 bases. The CDR3 totals 15 residues. The junction had 6 bases not matched to a gene; V was cut back by 1 base and J by 10 bases. Germline assignment: CDR1 SEHNR and CDR2 FQNEAQ (reference sequence). The CDR3 loop reads CASSLGDRGVSPLHF. CDR3 coding DNA: TGTGCCAGCAGCTTAGGAGACAGGGGTGTGTCACCCCTCCACTTT. Filled out from reference TRBV7-9 and TRBJ1-6, the complete variable domain reads DTGVSQNPRHKITKRGQNVTFRCDPISEHNRLYWYRQTLGQGPEFLTYFQNEAQLEKSRLLSDRFSAERPKGSFSTLEIQRTEQGDSAMYLCASSLGDRGVSPLHFGNGTRLTVT.

The J gene is TRBJ2-3, the V gene TRBV5-6; a possible D gene is TRBD2 (5 bases). Per germline, CDR1 SGHDT and CDR2 YYEEEE. The CDR3 loop spans 16 amino acids. Trimming shortened V by 1 base and J by 2 bases, and 14 bases separated the two germline ends. In nucleotides, the CDR3 is TGTGCCAGCAGCTTGTTTCTAGGAGGTTACACAGATACGCAGTATTTT. Translation gives CASSLFLGGYTDTQYF.

This clone was seen a single time. The rearrangement links TRBV19 to TRBJ2-5; 7 nucleotides match TRBD2. Germline trimming cut 1 base from V and 0 bases from J; bases unmatched to any gene: 8. The V gene's germline CDR1 is LNHDA and CDR2 SQIVND (reference sequence). The CDR3 is 17 residues long. This chain's CDR3 is CASSIGSLAVYQETQYF. The CDR3 DNA reads as TGTGCCAGTAGTATAGGGTCGCTAGCGGTTTACCAAGAGACCCAGTACTTC.

This chain links TRBV10-3 with TRBJ2-2; 14 bases are a match to TRBD2. The CDR3 is 16 residues long. CDR1 is ENHRY, CDR2 SYGVKD, per germline. V shed 8 bases, J shed 0 bases, and the junction held 2 bases outside the gene matches. The CDR3 DNA reads as TGTGCCATCCCGGGACTAGCGGGGGCGAACACCGGGGAGCTGTTTTTT. Encoded protein: CAIPGLAGANTGELFF.

The chain employs TRBV10-3 and TRBJ2-7; 8 nucleotides agree with TRBD1. The CDR3 sequence is 14 residues long. J gave up 3 bases and V 3 bases, and 4 bases lay outside the gene matches. The germline CDR1 and CDR2 sequences are ENHRY and SYGVKD. CDR3 protein: CAISDGQGIYEQYF. DNA of the CDR3: TGTGCCATCAGTGATGGACAGGGAATCTACGAGCAGTACTTC.

In its sample, this clone was seen once. The chain links TRBV4-3 to TRBJ2-1; D possibly corresponds to TRBD2 (6 bases). Between the trimmed V and J ends, which lost 1 base and 0 bases, there was a span of 10 bases. The CDR3 is 16 residues long. Germline CDR1 is LGHNA and CDR2 is YSLEER. The CDR3 DNA follows: TGCGCCAGCAGCCAAGTCGCGGGATCCTCCTACAATGAGCAGTTCTTC. The encoded protein is CASSQVAGSSYNEQFF.

The chain is built from TRBV5-6 and TRBJ1-3; D uncertain. The V end was cut by 2 bases, the J end by 4 bases, with 7 bases between. The CDR3 sequence is 13 residues long. CDR1 and CDR2 from the germline V gene are SGHDT and YYEEEE. This CDR3 reads CASSFEMGNTIYF. Here the CDR3 DNA reads TGTGCCAGCAGCTTCGAGATGGGAAACACCATATATTTT. Complete variable domain (other parts from reference TRBV5-6 and TRBJ1-3): DAGVTQSPTHLIKTRGQQVTLRCSPKSGHDTVSWYQQALGQGPQFIFQYYEEEERQRGNFPDRFSGHQFPNYSSELNVNALLLGDSALYLCASSFEMGNTIYFGEGSWLTVV.

This chain connects TRBV5-4 to TRBJ2-1; TRBD2 agrees at 11 bases. Per the germline V gene, CDR1 is SGHNT and CDR2 is YYREEE (reference sequence). Trimming at V came to 6 bases and at J to 6 bases, leaving 8 bases not matched to a gene. This CDR3 contains 15 residues. This CDR3 is CASTSGTSGVNEQFF. The CDR3 coding sequence is TGTGCCAGCACCTCCGGGACTAGCGGAGTCAATGAGCAGTTCTTC.

The V and J genes are TRBV7-2 and TRBJ2-1; 14 bases are shared with TRBD2. This CDR3 spans 18 amino acids. Trimming cost V 4 bases and J 1 base; bases outside gene matches: 6. The V gene's germline CDR1 is SGHTA and CDR2 FQGNSA. CDR3 coding DNA: TGTGCCAGCAGCTCATCGGGACTAGCGGGGGCTTCCTACAATGAGCAGTTCTTC. This translates into CASSSSGLAGASYNEQFF.

V and J are TRBV7-2 and TRBJ1-1; possibly TRBD1 for D (6 bases). Trimming stripped 4 bases from V and 9 bases from J, with 12 bases between. The length of the CDR3 is 12 residues. The germline gives CDR1 SGHTA, CDR2 FQGNSA. This CDR3 reads CASSSGQTKAFF. Written as DNA, the CDR3 is TGTGCCAGCAGCTCAGGACAGACGAAAGCTTTCTTT.